This T cell receptor beta chain originates from a study of T cells in Graves' hyperthyroidism and ophthalmopathy. This clonotype occurred a few times. RNA transcripts served as the template for amplifying TCR beta CDR3 regions. The HTBI primer set was used in a first-round RT-PCR of the TCR CDR3. Via MiXCR, TCRdb re-called the multiplex PCR reads, giving one row per CDR3 protein. The sample records around 480,000 distinct CDR3 sequences, about an eighth being singletons. This TCR was recovered from a woman under 30 with Graves' hyperthyroidism. Sequencing input: blood.

CDR3 coding DNA: TGTGCCAGCACTAGACAGGAGAGCTATGGCTACACCTTC. Protein sequence: CASTRQESYGYTF. V gene TRBV6-1 combines with J gene TRBJ1-2, with D tentatively TRBD1 (6 bases). V was cut by 7 bases and J by 4 bases, with 13 bases left in between. The CDR3 runs 13 residues. The V gene's germline CDR1 is MNHNS and CDR2 SASEGT.